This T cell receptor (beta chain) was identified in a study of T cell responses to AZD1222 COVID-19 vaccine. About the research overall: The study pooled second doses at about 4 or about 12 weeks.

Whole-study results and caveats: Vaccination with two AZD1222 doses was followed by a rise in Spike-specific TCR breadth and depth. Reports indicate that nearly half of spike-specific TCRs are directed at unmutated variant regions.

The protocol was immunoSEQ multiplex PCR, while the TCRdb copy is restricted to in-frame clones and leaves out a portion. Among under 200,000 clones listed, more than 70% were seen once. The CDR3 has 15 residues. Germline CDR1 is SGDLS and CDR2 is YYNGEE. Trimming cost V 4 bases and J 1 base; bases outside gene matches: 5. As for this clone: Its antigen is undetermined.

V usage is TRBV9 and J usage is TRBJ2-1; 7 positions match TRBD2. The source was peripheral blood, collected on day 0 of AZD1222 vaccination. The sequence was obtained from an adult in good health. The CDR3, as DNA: TGTGCCAGCAGCCCCGCGGGAGTGTCCTACAATGAGCAGTTCTTC. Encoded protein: CASSPAGVSYNEQFF.